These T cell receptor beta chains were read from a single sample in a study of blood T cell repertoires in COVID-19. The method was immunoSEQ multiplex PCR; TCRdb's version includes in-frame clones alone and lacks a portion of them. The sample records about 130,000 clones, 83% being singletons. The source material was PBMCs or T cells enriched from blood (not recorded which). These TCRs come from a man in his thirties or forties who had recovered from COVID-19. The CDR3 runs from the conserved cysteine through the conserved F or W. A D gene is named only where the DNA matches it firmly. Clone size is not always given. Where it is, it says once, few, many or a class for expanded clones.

cdr3_nt: TGTGCCAGCAGTGAAGAGGGGGGGGTCACTGAAGCTTTCTTT
cdr3_aa: CASSEEGGVTEAFF
clone_size: .
j_call: TRBJ1-1
v_call: TRBV6-1
d_call: .

cdr3_nt: TGTGCCAGTAGTATAACGGCAGGGGTCACTGAAGCTTTCTTT
cdr3_aa: CASSITAGVTEAFF
clone_size: .
j_call: TRBJ1-1
v_call: TRBV19
d_call: .

cdr3_nt: TGTGCCAGCAGCTTGGCAGACATCTCTTACGAGCAGTACTTC
cdr3_aa: CASSLADISYEQYF
clone_size: .
j_call: TRBJ2-7
v_call: TRBV5-6
d_call: .

cdr3_nt: TGTGCCAGCAGACAGGACGGTAACTATGGCTACACCTTC
cdr3_aa: CASRQDGNYGYTF
clone_size: .
j_call: TRBJ1-2
v_call: TRBV6-5
d_call: .

cdr3_nt: TGTGCCAGCAGCGCTAGTAGGAACTATGGCTACACCTTC
cdr3_aa: CASSASRNYGYTF
clone_size: once
j_call: TRBJ1-2
v_call: TRBV7-8
d_call: .

cdr3_nt: TGTGCCAGCAGCTTAGATCTAGCGGGGATCACAGATACGCAGTATTTT
cdr3_aa: CASSLDLAGITDTQYF
clone_size: .
j_call: TRBJ2-3
v_call: TRBV7-9
d_call: TRBD2

cdr3_nt: TGTGCCAGCAGTGAAGGACAGGCCTTAAACTATGGCTACACCTTC
cdr3_aa: CASSEGQALNYGYTF
clone_size: .
j_call: TRBJ1-2
v_call: TRBV6-1
d_call: .

cdr3_nt: TGTGCCATCCGACAGGGTGAAAAACTGTTTTTT
cdr3_aa: CAIRQGEKLFF
clone_size: .
j_call: TRBJ1-4
v_call: TRBV19
d_call: TRBD1

cdr3_nt: TGTGCCAGCAGCCGATTAGGACAGGTTGTATCCGGGGAGCTGTTTTTT
cdr3_aa: CASSRLGQVVSGELFF
clone_size: .
j_call: TRBJ2-2
v_call: TRBV3-1/TRBV3-2
d_call: TRBD1

cdr3_nt: TGTGCCAGTAGTATAGGTGGCCAGCCCCAGCATTTT
cdr3_aa: CASSIGGQPQHF
clone_size: .
j_call: TRBJ1-5
v_call: TRBV19
d_call: .

cdr3_nt: TGTGCCAGCAGTGGGCAGGCCACCTATGGCTACACCTTC
cdr3_aa: CASSGQATYGYTF
clone_size: .
j_call: TRBJ1-2
v_call: TRBV2
d_call: .

cdr3_nt: TGTGCCAGCAGCACCCGACAGGGTGTCAATGAGCAGTTCTTC
cdr3_aa: CASSTRQGVNEQFF
clone_size: .
j_call: TRBJ2-1
v_call: TRBV3-1/TRBV3-2
d_call: TRBD1

cdr3_nt: TGTGCCTGGAGTGATACAGGGTATAGCAATCAGCCCCAGCATTTT
cdr3_aa: CAWSDTGYSNQPQHF
clone_size: .
j_call: TRBJ1-5
v_call: TRBV30
d_call: .

cdr3_nt: TGTGCCAGCCACTCGGTCAGGGGCCGGATCTATGGCTACACCTTC
cdr3_aa: CASHSVRGRIYGYTF
clone_size: .
j_call: TRBJ1-2
v_call: TRBV11-2
d_call: .

cdr3_nt: TGTGCCAGCACCCCGGGGGGAGGGGGCACAGATACGCAGTATTTT
cdr3_aa: CASTPGGGGTDTQYF
clone_size: once
j_call: TRBJ2-3
v_call: TRBV7-9
d_call: TRBD2

cdr3_nt: TGTGCCAGCAGTCAGGGGACAAGCTTTTATGGCTACACCTTC
cdr3_aa: CASSQGTSFYGYTF
clone_size: .
j_call: TRBJ1-2
v_call: TRBV2
d_call: .

cdr3_nt: TGTGCCAGCAGCAAAGAAGCAGGGATCTCCTACGAGCAGTACTTC
cdr3_aa: CASSKEAGISYEQYF
clone_size: .
j_call: TRBJ2-7
v_call: TRBV21-1
d_call: .